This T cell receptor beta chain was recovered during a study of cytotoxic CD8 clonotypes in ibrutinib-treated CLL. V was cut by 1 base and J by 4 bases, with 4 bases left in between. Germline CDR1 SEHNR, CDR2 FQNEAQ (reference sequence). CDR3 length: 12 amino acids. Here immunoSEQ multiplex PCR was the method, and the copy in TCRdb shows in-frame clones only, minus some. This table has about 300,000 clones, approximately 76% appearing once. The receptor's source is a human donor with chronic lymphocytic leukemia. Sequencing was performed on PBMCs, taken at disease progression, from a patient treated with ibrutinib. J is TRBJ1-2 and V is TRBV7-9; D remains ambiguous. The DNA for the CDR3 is TGTGCCAGCAGCTTAGGGGCCTATGGCTACACCTTC. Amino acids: CASSLGAYGYTF.